This T cell receptor beta chain comes out of a study of graft-versus-host responses after intestinal transplantation. The V gene's germline CDR1 is SEHNR and CDR2 FQNEAQ (reference sequence). The CDR3 has 16 amino acids. J gave up 5 bases and V 0 bases, and 8 bases lay outside the gene matches. Profiled with immunoSEQ multiplex PCR; TCRdb holds only in-frame clones, not every one. The sample has some 25,000 clones; 90% are singletons. In this sample, this clone turned up once. What it binds is unknown. General study results and limits: Recipient marrow showed GvH clones, some seen first in ileum or blood.

Specimen: PBMCs, collected around 38 days after intestinal transplant. This receptor was obtained from a human patient who received an intestinal transplant, so some T cells may come from the graft donor. V usage is TRBV7-9 and J usage is TRBJ2-5, with TRBD2 matching over 8 bases. The CDR3 coding sequence is TGTGCCAGCAGCTTAGCTTACCGGGAGGGCCGGGAGACCCAGTACTTC. This encodes CASSLAYREGRETQYF. The whole variable domain, remainder taken from reference TRBV7-9 and TRBJ2-5, is DTGVSQNPRHKITKRGQNVTFRCDPISEHNRLYWYRQTLGQGPEFLTYFQNEAQLEKSRLLSDRFSAERPKGSFSTLEIQRTEQGDSAMYLCASSLAYREGRETQYFGPGTRLLVL.